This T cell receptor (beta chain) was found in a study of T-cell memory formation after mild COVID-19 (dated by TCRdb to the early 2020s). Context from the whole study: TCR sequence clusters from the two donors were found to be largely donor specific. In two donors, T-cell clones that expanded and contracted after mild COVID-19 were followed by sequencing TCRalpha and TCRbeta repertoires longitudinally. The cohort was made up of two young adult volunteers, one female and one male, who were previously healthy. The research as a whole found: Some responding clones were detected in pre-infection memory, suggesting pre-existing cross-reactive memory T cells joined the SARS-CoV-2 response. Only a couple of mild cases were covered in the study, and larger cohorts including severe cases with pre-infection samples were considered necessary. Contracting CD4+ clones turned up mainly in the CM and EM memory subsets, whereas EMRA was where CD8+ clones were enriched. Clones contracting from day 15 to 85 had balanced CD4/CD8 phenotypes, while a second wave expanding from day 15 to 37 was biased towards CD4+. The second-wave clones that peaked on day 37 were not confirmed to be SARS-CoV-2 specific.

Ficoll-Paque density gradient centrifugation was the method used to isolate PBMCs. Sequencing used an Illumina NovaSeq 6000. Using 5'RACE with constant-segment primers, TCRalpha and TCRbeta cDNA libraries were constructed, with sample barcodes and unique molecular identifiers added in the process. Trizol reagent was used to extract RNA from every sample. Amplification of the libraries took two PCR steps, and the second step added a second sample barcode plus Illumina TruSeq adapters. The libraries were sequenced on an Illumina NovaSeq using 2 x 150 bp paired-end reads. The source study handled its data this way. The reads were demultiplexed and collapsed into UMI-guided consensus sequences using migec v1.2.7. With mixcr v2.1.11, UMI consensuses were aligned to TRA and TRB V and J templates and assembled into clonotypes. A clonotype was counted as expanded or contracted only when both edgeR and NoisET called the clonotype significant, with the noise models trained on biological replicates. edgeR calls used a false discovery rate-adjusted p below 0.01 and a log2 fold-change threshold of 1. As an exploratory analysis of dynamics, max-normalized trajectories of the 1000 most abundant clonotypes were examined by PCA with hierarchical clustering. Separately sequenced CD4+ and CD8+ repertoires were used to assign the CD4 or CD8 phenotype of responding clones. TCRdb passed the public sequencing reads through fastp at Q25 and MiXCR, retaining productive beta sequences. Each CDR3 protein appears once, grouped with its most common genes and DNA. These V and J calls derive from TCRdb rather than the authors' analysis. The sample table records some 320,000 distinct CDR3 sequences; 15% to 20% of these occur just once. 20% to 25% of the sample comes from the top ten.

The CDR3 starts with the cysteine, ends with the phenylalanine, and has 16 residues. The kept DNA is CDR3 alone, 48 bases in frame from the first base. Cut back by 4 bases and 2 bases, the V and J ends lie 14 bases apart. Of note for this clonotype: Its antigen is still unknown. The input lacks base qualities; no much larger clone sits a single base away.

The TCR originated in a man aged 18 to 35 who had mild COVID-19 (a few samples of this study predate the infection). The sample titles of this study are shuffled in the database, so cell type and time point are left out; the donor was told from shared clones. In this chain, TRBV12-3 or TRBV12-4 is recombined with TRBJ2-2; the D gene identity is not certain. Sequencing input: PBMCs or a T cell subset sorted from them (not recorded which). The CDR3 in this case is CASSSRPLDNTGELFF. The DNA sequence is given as TGTGCCAGCAGTTCCCGGCCATTAGATAACACCGGGGAGCTGTTTTTT.